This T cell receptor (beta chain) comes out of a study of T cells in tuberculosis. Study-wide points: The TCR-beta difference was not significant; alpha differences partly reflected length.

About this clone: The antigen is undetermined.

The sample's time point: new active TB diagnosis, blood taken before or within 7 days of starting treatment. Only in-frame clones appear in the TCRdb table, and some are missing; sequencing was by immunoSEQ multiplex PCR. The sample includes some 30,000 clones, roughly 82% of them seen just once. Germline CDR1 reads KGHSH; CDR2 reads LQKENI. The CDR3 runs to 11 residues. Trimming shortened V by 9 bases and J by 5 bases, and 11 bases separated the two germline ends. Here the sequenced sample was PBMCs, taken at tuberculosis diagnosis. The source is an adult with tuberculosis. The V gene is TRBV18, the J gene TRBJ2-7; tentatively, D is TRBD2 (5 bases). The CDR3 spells CASRTGDEQYF. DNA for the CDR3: TGTGCCAGTCGGACTGGGGACGAGCAGTACTTC.